Following are 8 T cell receptor beta chains from one sample sequenced in a study of early T cells in non-severe SARS-CoV-2 infection. TCRdb reprocessed the 5' RACE reads via MiXCR and lists one record per CDR3 protein. The sample has around 99,000 distinct CDR3 sequences; roughly 10% are singletons. The sequencing input was whole blood. The receptors were gathered from an adult who was a healthcare worker with PCR-confirmed SARS-CoV-2 infection or an uninfected control (not recorded which).

The chain has TRBV20-1 and TRBJ2-5, with D unresolved. The V and J ends lost 5 bases and 5 bases respectively, with 21 bases between them. The CDR3 length is 15 residues. CDR1 DFQATT and CDR2 SNEGSKA come from the germline V gene (reference sequence). CDR3 sequence: CSASPATGPRETQYF. In DNA, the CDR3 is TGCAGTGCTTCCCCCGCGACGGGCCCCAGGGAGACCCAGTACTTC.

This clonotype was counted many times. The chain couples TRBV19 to TRBJ2-3; perhaps TRBD2 as D (5 bases). The CDR3 runs to 15 residues. The germline V and J ends were trimmed by 6 bases and 0 bases, with 13 bases remaining between them. CDR1 is LNHDA and CDR2 is SQIVND in the germline V gene (reference sequence). CDR3 coding DNA: TGTGCCAGTAGCCAGAGGGAGACTAGCACAGATACGCAGTATTTT. As protein: CASSQRETSTDTQYF.

This clonotype was observed many times. The CDR3, as DNA: TGTGCCAGCAGCTTATTGGGGGCAGCCAAAAACATTCAGTACTTC. This translates into CASSLLGAAKNIQYF. V is TRBV11-2 and J is TRBJ2-4, with D possibly TRBD1 on 6 matching bases. CDR1 is SGHAT, CDR2 FQNNGV, per germline. V was shortened by 2 bases and J by 0 bases, with 8 bases between the two germline ends. The CDR3 covers 15 residues.

This clonotype was counted ten times or more. The V call is TRBV7-2, the J call TRBJ2-7, with TRBD2 identical over 7 bases. This CDR3 is 16 amino acids long. Trimming cost V 3 bases and J 0 bases; bases outside gene matches: 8. Germline V gene data show CDR1 as SGHTA and CDR2 as FQGNSA. In DNA form, the CDR3 reads TGTGCCAGCAGCTTCCCGAGCGGGGAGAGCTCCTACGAGCAGTACTTC. Amino acids: CASSFPSGESSYEQYF.

Details on this clonotype: The germline gene is not matched at one end of the junction; a read error may be the cause. The chain employs TRBV29-1 and TRBJ1-1; no clear D gene. Germline CDR1 and CDR2: SQVTM and ANQGSEA. CDR3 length: 15 residues. The CDR3 sequence is CSVEGSVIPNTEAFF. In nucleotides, the CDR3 is TGCAGCGTCGAAGGCTCGGTGATTCCGAACACTGAAGCTTTCTTT.

This clonotype was detected many times. The V call is TRBV5-1, the J call TRBJ2-2; 11 positions agree with TRBD2. This CDR3 is 14 amino acids long. The germline V gene encodes CDR1 SGHRS and CDR2 YFSETQ. V lost 7 bases to trimming and J lost 5 bases; unmatched junction nucleotides: 4. The CDR3 DNA follows: TGCGCCAGCGGGAGGACTAGCGGGACCGGGGAGCTGTTTTTT. Protein: CASGRTSGTGELFF.

This clonotype was seen once. The V call is TRBV27, the J call TRBJ2-1; D is ambiguous. Germline values: CDR1 MNHEY, CDR2 SMNVEV (reference sequence). CDR3 length: 15 amino acids. Trimming left V 7 bases short and J 5 bases short, with 18 bases between. In DNA form, the CDR3 reads TGTGCCAGCACCTTCGGTGGGCCAAGGAACAATGAGCAGTTCTTC. This gives the protein CASTFGGPRNNEQFF.

In regard to this clonotype: Compared with germline, one end of the junction differs, possibly owing to a read error. The rearrangement uses TRBV4-3 and TRBJ2-7; perhaps TRBD1 as D (6 bases). In germline, CDR1 is LGHNA, CDR2 YSLEER. This CDR3 has 13 residues. CDR3 region: CASSQVSAGERYF. The CDR3 nucleotides read TGCGCCAGCAGCCAAGTGTCTGCAGGGGAGCGGTACTTC.